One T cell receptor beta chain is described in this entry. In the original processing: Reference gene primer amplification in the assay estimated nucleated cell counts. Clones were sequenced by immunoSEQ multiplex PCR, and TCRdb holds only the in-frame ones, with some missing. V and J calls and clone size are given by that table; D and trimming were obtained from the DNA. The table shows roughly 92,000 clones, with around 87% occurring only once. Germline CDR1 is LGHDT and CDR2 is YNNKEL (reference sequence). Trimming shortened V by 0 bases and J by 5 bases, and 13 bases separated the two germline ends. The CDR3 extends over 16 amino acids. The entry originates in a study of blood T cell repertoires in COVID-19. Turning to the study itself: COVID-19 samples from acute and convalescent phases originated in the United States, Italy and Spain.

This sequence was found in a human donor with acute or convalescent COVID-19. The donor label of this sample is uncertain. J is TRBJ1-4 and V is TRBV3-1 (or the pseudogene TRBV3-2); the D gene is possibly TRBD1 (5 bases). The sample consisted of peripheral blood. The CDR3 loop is CASSQDFWGGNEKLFF. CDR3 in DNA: TGTGCCAGCAGCCAAGATTTTTGGGGGGGGAATGAAAAACTGTTTTTT.